A selection of T cell receptor beta chains follows, all from one sample in a study of CD8 T cells in Susac syndrome. TCRdb independently ran MiXCR on the immunoSEQ multiplex PCR reads; one entry per CDR3 protein. The table includes 90,000 to 150,000 distinct CDR3 sequences, around 93% detected once. What was sequenced was CD8+ T cells from PBMCs. All receptors derive from a human donor in good health. Both conserved end residues are part of each CDR3. A D gene is named only where the DNA matches it firmly. The listing skips clone size in some rows; elsewhere it reads once, few, many or a size class.

DNA: TGCAGTGCTAGTGGGGCCGCGGGGGTGGGCACCGGGGAGCTGTTTTTT
CDR3: CSASGAAGVGTGELFF
size: .
V: TRBV20-1
J: TRBJ2-2
D: TRBD2

DNA: TGTGCCAGCAGTTCGGGACGTACGCAGTATTTT
CDR3: CASSSGRTQYF
size: .
V: TRBV12-3/TRBV12-4
J: TRBJ2-3
D: .

DNA: TGTGCCACCCGCCCCTGGGGGCGCGGAGATACGCAGTATTTT
CDR3: CATRPWGRGDTQYF
size: .
V: TRBV19
J: TRBJ2-3
D: .

DNA: TGTGCCAGCGGGGACTCTGAAAACACCATATATTTT
CDR3: CASGDSENTIYF
size: .
V: TRBV12-3/TRBV12-4
J: TRBJ1-3
D: .

DNA: TGCGCCAGCAGTAAGTCGGAGGCTCGAAATTCACCCCTCCACTTT
CDR3: CASSKSEARNSPLHF
size: once
V: TRBV5-1
J: TRBJ1-6
D: .

DNA: TGTGCCAGCACCCCGGGCGGGGGCGTTAGGAATGAGCAGTTCTTC
CDR3: CASTPGGGVRNEQFF
size: .
V: TRBV12-3/TRBV12-4
J: TRBJ2-1
D: .

DNA: TGTGCCAGCAGCCAGCCGGGACAGGGCCACAATGAGCAGTTCTTC
CDR3: CASSQPGQGHNEQFF
size: .
V: TRBV6-2/TRBV6-3
J: TRBJ2-1
D: TRBD1

DNA: TGTGCCAGCAGCGTAATCGACGACGAGCAGTACTTC
CDR3: CASSVIDDEQYF
size: .
V: TRBV9
J: TRBJ2-7
D: .

DNA: TGCAGTGCTAGGGGCCCTTCGAACACCGGGGAGCTGTTTTTT
CDR3: CSARGPSNTGELFF
size: .
V: TRBV20-1
J: TRBJ2-2
D: .

DNA: TGCAGCGCTAGCCGGGCGGGACAGGACCAAGAGACCCAGTACTTC
CDR3: CSASRAGQDQETQYF
size: .
V: TRBV20-1
J: TRBJ2-5
D: TRBD1

DNA: TGCAGCGTTGGGTTATTGGCTCCTGATAATTCACCCCTCCACTTT
CDR3: CSVGLLAPDNSPLHF
size: .
V: TRBV29-1
J: TRBJ1-6
D: .

DNA: TGTGCCAGCGGCACAGGGTCCACTGAAGCTTTCTTT
CDR3: CASGTGSTEAFF
size: .
V: TRBV6-5
J: TRBJ1-1
D: .

DNA: TGTGCCAGCGGAAGGTCCGGAGGGAACGAGCAGTACTTC
CDR3: CASGRSGGNEQYF
size: .
V: TRBV6-2/TRBV6-3
J: TRBJ2-7
D: .

DNA: TGTGCCAGCAGTTTAGGACTCAAAGGGGAGCAGTTCTTC
CDR3: CASSLGLKGEQFF
size: .
V: TRBV12-3/TRBV12-4
J: TRBJ2-1
D: .

DNA: TGTGCCAGCAGCCGCGGGGTGGGGGCGAGCAATCAGCCCCAGCATTTT
CDR3: CASSRGVGASNQPQHF
size: .
V: TRBV3-1
J: TRBJ1-5
D: .

DNA: TGTGCCAGTGGGCGGACGCCGTACAATGAGCAGTTCTTC
CDR3: CASGRTPYNEQFF
size: .
V: TRBV19
J: TRBJ2-1
D: .

DNA: TGTGCCAGTAGTGGCGGCGGACAGGGGAGGGTGAGGAGCAATCAGCCCCAGCATTTT
CDR3: CASSGGGQGRVRSNQPQHF
size: .
V: TRBV19
J: TRBJ1-5
D: TRBD1

DNA: TGCAGTGCCTTTGTCCGAGCTAACTATGGCTACACCTTC
CDR3: CSAFVRANYGYTF
size: once
V: TRBV20-1
J: TRBJ1-2
D: .

DNA: TGTGCCAGCACCGTGACAGGGGGAGGTGGCAATGAGCAGTTCTTC
CDR3: CASTVTGGGGNEQFF
size: .
V: TRBV6-2/TRBV6-3
J: TRBJ2-1
D: TRBD1

DNA: TGCAGTGCTAGAATCGGGCCCTCGGGCACAGATACGCAGTATTTT
CDR3: CSARIGPSGTDTQYF
size: .
V: TRBV20-1
J: TRBJ2-3
D: .

DNA: TGTGCCAGCAGCTCCGCGGCTAGCGGGAAGGGGGGGGGAAGGGACGAGCAGTACTTC
CDR3: CASSSAASGKGGGRDEQYF
size: .
V: TRBV7-9
J: TRBJ2-7
D: TRBD2

DNA: TGTGCCAGCAGTGAGGCAGGGGGGCCCACAGATACGCAGTATTTT
CDR3: CASSEAGGPTDTQYF
size: .
V: TRBV6-4
J: TRBJ2-3
D: .

DNA: TGCAGCGCCCGTGTGAGGGACACGTTGTATTTT
CDR3: CSARVRDTLYF
size: .
V: TRBV29-1
J: TRBJ1-4
D: .

DNA: TGTGCCAGCAGTGTGGCGGGAGGGCCCTCCGGGGAGCTGTTTTTT
CDR3: CASSVAGGPSGELFF
size: .
V: TRBV6-4
J: TRBJ2-2
D: TRBD2

DNA: TGCGCCAGCAGCTCGGGACAGGGGCACACTGAAGCTTTCTTT
CDR3: CASSSGQGHTEAFF
size: once
V: TRBV5-1
J: TRBJ1-1
D: TRBD1

DNA: TGCGCCAGCAGCCCCAGACTAGTAGATGAGCAGTTCTTC
CDR3: CASSPRLVDEQFF
size: .
V: TRBV5-1
J: TRBJ2-1
D: .

DNA: TGCAGCGTTGGTAGGGCCGACACTGAAGCTTTCTTT
CDR3: CSVGRADTEAFF
size: .
V: TRBV29-1
J: TRBJ1-1
D: .

DNA: TGTGCCAGCAGCTCCTCGTGGGATTCCCGAGCTTTCTTT
CDR3: CASSSSWDSRAFF
size: .
V: TRBV7-2
J: TRBJ1-1
D: .

DNA: TGTGCCAGCAGCATGCAAGAGACCCAGTACTTC
CDR3: CASSMQETQYF
size: .
V: TRBV6-2/TRBV6-3
J: TRBJ2-5
D: .

DNA: TGTGCCAGCAGTTTCGGGCTAGTTGCAGATACGCAGTATTTT
CDR3: CASSFGLVADTQYF
size: .
V: TRBV6-5
J: TRBJ2-3
D: .

DNA: TGCGCCAGCAGCTTGGGGGACAGGGGCAATGAGCAGTTCTTC
CDR3: CASSLGDRGNEQFF
size: .
V: TRBV5-1
J: TRBJ2-1
D: TRBD1

DNA: TGTGCCAGCAGCCAAGAAGGGTCTGGCACTGAAGCTTTCTTT
CDR3: CASSQEGSGTEAFF
size: .
V: TRBV4-2
J: TRBJ1-1
D: .

DNA: TGTGCCACCAGCAGAGGCGGGACAGCCCAAGAGACCCAGTACTTC
CDR3: CATSRGGTAQETQYF
size: .
V: TRBV15
J: TRBJ2-5
D: .

DNA: TGCAGTGCTAGTGAAGTCCCCTGGGCTTTCTTT
CDR3: CSASEVPWAFF
size: .
V: TRBV20-1
J: TRBJ1-1
D: .

DNA: TGTGCCAGCAGTGATAGGGGGACCCAGTACTTC
CDR3: CASSDRGTQYF
size: .
V: TRBV2
J: TRBJ2-5
D: .

DNA: TGCGCCAGCAGCTCGAAGACCGGGAGAGTCAACACTGAAGCTTTCTTT
CDR3: CASSSKTGRVNTEAFF
size: .
V: TRBV5-1
J: TRBJ1-1
D: .